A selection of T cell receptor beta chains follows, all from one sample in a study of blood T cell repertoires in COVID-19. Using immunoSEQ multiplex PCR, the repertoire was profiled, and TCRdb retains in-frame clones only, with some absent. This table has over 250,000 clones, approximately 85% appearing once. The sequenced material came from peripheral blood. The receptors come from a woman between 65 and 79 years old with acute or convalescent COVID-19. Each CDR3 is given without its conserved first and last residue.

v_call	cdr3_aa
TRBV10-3	AISAGRDQPQH
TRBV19	ASSINAGGTEAF
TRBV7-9	ASSPGDRGRELF
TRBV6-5	ASRGDRGIGGYT
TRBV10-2	ASSVGGRADTQY
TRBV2	ASRAVNYGYT
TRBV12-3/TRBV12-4	ASSLTSGGEQY
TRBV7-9	ASSLGTPRASGANVLT
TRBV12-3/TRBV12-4	ASTLDSYNEQF
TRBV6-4	ASSDREGSPLH
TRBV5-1	ASSLGTGQETQY
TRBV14	ASSQDIYDRDGYT
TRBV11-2	ASSLSLQKNYGYT
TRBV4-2	ASSQDQGGGASLYIGGNEQF
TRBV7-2	ASSLAPGDPEAF
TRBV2	ASSETSGGVWASETQY
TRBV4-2	ASSPGDNSPLH
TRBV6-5	ASSFRGTEAF
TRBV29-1	SVEDTGTGIRRNTEAF
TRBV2	ASSTRGAPSPLTQY
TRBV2	ASSIAQGSSETQY
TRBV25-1	ASSEAGGRETQY
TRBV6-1	ASSEPTGNNQPQH
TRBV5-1	ASSLDTATYYEQY
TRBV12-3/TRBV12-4	ASRPQAGTQY
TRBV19	ASSMGQLREAF
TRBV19	ASNRANTEAF
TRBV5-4	ASSWTGFNEQY
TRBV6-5	ASSYFRAVNVLT
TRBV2	ASRGGLFYGYT
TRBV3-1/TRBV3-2	ASSLKGGGPYEQY
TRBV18	ASSLPSSRLETQY
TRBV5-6	ASRPGQGIGEQF
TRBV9	ASSGGTVGGNEQF
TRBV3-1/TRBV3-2	ASSLNYEQY
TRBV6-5	ASRVDWVAEAF
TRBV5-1	ASSSQGEGTEAF
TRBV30	AWSVGTRGSSDTQY
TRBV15	ATRPLTGSSNEKLF
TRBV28	ASTLPGQGSA
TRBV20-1	SPQQPGEQF
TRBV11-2	ASSPTRDRVLLGYT
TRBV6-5	ASSRQRMNTEAF
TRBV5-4	ASSQPRARSNEQF
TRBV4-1	ASSPGQSYGYT
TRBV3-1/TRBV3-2	ASSQTTDNEAF
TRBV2	ASPGRGNEQF
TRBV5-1	ASSLQGGGVAEAF
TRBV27	ASSSGTDGRQPQH
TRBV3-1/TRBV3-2	ASSQEDFSALH
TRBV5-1	ASSPTTGGRSPLH
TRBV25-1	ASTYRAGESTDTQY
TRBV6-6	ASSYRGFGGQGIPKRPEAF
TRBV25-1	ASSDPNRGLDGYT
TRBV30	ASISGINEKLF
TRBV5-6	ASSPERGADEKLF
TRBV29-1	SLRGEGDTDTQY
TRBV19	ASSSDRGNSPLH
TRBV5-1	ASSLQGRGSGNTIY